The T cell receptor beta chain described here comes from a study of OX40 agonist ivuxolimab in advanced cancers. Whole-study context: Of the participants, approximately 44% had some prior anti-PD-1, anti-PD-L1 or anti-CTLA-4 therapy, which was allowed.

Details on this clone: Its matching antigen is unknown.

The CDR3 is 18 amino acids. Per the germline V gene, CDR1 is SNHLY and CDR2 is FYNNEI. Losses at the gene ends were 6 bases for V and 1 base for J; bases not matched to a gene: 13. Peripheral blood came from all dose cohorts at three timepoints. Profiling relied on immunoSEQ multiplex PCR, and the TCRdb table lists in-frame clones only, not all of them. The top ten hold more than 3% of the sample, which has more than 55,000 clones, about 88% seen once. The study's findings and limits: Clonal expansion by week 6 occurred in CD4+ and CD8+ blood T cells (at 0.1 to 3.0 mg/kg). The study did not work out the antigen specificity of the expanded peripheral T cells.

The starting material was CD4+ or CD8+ T cells sorted from blood, obtained in a trial of the OX40 agonist ivuxolimab. The chain uses TRBV2 and TRBJ2-7, with 12 bases lining up with TRBD2. The receptor comes from an adult with an advanced solid tumor such as melanoma, head and neck, liver or kidney cancer. CDR3 in DNA: TGTGCCAGCAGAGTGGGACTAGCGGGTCCTTTAAGGTCCTACGAGCAGTACTTC. This translates into CASRVGLAGPLRSYEQYF.